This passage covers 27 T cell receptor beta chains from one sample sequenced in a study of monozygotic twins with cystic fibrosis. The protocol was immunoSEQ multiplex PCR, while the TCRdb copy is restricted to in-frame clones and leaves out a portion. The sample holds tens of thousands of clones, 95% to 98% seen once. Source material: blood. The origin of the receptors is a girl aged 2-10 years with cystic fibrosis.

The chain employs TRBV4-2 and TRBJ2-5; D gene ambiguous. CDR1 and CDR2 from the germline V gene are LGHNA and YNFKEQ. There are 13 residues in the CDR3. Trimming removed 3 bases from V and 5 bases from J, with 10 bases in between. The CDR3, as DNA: TGTGCCAGCAGCCAGAACCTAGGGGAGACCCAGTACTTC. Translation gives CASSQNLGETQYF.

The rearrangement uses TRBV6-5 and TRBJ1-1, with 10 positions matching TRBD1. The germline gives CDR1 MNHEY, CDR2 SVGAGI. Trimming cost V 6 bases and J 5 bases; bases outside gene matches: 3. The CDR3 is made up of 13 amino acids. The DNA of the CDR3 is TGTGCCAGCAGGACAGGGGGCTCGACTGAAGCTTTCTTT. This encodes CASRTGGSTEAFF.

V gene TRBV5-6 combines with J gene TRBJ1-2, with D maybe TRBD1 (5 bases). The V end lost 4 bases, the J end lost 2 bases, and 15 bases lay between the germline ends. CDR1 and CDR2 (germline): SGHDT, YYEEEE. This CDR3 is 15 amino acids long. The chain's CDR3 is CASSNPPQGNYGYTF. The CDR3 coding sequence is TGTGCCAGCAGCAATCCCCCCCAGGGCAACTATGGCTACACCTTC.

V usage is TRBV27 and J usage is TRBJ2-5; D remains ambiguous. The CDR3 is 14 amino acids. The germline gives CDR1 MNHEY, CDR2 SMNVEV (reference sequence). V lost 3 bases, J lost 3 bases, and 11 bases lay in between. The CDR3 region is CASSFAATEETQYF. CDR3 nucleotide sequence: TGTGCCAGCAGTTTCGCGGCCACGGAAGAGACCCAGTACTTC.

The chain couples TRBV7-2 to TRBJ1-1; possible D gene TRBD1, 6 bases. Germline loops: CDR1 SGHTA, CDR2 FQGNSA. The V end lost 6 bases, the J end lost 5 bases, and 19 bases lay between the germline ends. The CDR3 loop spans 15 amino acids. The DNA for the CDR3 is TGTGCCAGCAGTAAGACTCGGGGGCGAGGGACTGAAGCTTTCTTT. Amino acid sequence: CASSKTRGRGTEAFF. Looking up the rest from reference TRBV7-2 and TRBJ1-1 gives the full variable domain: GAGVSQSPSNKVTEKGKDVELRCDPISGHTALYWYRQSLGQGLEFLIYFQGNSAPDKSGLPSDRFSAERTGGSVSTLTIQRTQQEDSAVYLCASSKTRGRGTEAFFGQGTRLTVV.

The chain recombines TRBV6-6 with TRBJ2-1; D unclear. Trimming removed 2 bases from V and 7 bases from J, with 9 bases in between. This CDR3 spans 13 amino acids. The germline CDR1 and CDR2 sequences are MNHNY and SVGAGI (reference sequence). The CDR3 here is CASSYGQPNEQFF. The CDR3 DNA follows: TGTGCCAGCAGTTACGGCCAGCCGAATGAGCAGTTCTTC.

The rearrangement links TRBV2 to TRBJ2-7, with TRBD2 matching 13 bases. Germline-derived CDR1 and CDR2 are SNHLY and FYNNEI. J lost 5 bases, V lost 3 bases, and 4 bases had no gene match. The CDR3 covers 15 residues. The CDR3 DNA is TGTGCCAGCAGTGAGGGGACTAGCGGGATCAACGAGCAGTACTTC. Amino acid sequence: CASSEGTSGINEQYF.

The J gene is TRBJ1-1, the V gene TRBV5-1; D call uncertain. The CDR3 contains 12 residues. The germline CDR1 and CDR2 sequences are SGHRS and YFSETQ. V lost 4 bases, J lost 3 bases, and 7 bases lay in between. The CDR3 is CASSEGYTEAFF. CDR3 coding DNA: TGCGCCAGCAGCGAGGGTTACACTGAAGCTTTCTTT.

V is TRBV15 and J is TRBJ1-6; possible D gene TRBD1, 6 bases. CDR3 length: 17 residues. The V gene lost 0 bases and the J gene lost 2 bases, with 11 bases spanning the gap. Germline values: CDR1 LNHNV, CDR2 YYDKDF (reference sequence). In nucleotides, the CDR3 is TGTGCCACCAGCAGAGAGAGACAGGAGACCTATAATTCACCCCTCCACTTT. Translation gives CATSRERQETYNSPLHF.

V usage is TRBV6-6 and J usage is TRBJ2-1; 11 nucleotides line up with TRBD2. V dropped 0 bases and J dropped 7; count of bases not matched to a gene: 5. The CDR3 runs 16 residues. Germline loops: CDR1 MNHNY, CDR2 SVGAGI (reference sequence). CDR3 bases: TGTGCCAGCAGTTACTCGAGGGGGACTAGCGGAAATGAGCAGTTCTTC. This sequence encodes CASSYSRGTSGNEQFF.

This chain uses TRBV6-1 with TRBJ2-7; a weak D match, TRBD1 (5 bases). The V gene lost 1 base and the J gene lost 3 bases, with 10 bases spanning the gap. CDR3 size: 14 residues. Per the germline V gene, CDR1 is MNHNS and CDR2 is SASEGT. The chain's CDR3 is CASSEGPGNYEQYF. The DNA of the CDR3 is TGTGCCAGCAGTGAAGGCCCAGGGAACTACGAGCAGTACTTC.

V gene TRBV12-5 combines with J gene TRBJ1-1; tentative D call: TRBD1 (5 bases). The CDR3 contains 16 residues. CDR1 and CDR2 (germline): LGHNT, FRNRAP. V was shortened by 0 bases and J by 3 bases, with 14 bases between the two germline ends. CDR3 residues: CASGLVINEGHTEAFF. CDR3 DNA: TGTGCTAGTGGTTTGGTAATCAATGAGGGGCACACTGAAGCTTTCTTT.

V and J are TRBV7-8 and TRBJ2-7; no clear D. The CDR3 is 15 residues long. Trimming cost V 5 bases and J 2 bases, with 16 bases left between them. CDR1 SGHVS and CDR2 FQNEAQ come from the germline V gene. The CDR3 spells CASSLQPRPAYEQYF. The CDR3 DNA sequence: TGTGCCAGCAGCCTACAGCCCCGCCCGGCCTACGAGCAGTACTTC.

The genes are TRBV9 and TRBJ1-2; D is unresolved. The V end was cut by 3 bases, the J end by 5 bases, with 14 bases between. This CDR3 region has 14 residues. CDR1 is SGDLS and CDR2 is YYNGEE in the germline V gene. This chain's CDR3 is CASSANPNRYGYTF. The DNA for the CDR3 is TGTGCCAGCAGCGCGAACCCAAACCGGTATGGCTACACCTTC.

This chain's CDR3 is CAISDRGRPNTEAFF. The CDR3 DNA reads as TGTGCCATCAGTGATAGGGGCAGGCCCAACACTGAAGCTTTCTTT. This chain joins TRBV10-3 and TRBJ1-1, with D tentatively TRBD1 (5 bases). The CDR3 runs to 15 residues. Trimming removed 3 bases at V and 2 bases at J, with 13 bases between. Germline CDR1 is ENHRY and CDR2 is SYGVKD.

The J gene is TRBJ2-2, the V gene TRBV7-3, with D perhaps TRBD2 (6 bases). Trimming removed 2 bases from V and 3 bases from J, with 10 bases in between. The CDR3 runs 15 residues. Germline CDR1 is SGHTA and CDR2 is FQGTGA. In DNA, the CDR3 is TGTGCCAGCAGCTTATTCGGCGGGGACACCGGGGAGCTGTTTTTT. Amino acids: CASSLFGGDTGELFF. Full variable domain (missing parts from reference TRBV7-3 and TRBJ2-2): GAGVSQTPSNKVTEKGKYVELRCDPISGHTALYWYRQSLGQGPEFLIYFQGTGAADDSGLPNDRFFAVRPEGSVSTLKIQRTERGDSAVYLCASSLFGGDTGELFFGEGSRLTVL.

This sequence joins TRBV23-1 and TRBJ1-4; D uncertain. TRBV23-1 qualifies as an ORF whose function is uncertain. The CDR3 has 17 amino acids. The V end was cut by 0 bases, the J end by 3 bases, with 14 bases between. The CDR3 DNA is TGCGCCAGCAGTCAATCGCTACAACCCGTGGCTAATGAAAAACTGTTTTTT. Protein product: CASSQSLQPVANEKLFF.

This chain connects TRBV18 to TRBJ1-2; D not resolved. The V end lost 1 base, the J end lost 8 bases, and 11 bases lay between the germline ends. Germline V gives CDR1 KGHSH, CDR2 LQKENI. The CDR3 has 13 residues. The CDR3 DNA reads TGTGCCAGCTCACCACGGGCGGGAGGCGGCTACACCTTC. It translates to CASSPRAGGGYTF.

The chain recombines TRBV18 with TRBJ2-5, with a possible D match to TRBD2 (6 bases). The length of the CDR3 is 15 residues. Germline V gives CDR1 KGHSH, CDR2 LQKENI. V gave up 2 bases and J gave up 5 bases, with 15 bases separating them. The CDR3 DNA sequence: TGTGCCAGCTCACCAGTCGGGACTTTTGGGGAGACCCAGTACTTC. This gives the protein CASSPVGTFGETQYF.

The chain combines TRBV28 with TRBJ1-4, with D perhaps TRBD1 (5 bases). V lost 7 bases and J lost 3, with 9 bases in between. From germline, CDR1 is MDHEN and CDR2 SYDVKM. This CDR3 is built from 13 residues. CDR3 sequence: CASMGGANEKLFF. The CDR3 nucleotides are TGTGCCAGCATGGGGGGGGCTAATGAAAAACTGTTTTTT. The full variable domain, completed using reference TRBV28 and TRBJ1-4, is DVKVTQSSRYLVKRTGEKVFLECVQDMDHENMFWYRQDPGLGLRLIYFSYDVKMKEKGDIPEGYSVSREKKERFSLILESASTNQTSMYLCASMGGANEKLFFGSGTQLSVL.

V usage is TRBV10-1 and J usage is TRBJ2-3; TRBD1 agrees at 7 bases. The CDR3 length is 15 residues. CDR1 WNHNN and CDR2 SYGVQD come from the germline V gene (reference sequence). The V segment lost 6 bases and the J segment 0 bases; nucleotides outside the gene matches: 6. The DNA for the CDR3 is TGCGCCAGCAGCCCGGGGACAGCTAGCACAGATACGCAGTATTTT. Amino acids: CASSPGTASTDTQYF.

The CDR3 region is CASSQDPADQPQHF. The CDR3 bases are TGTGCCAGCAGCCAAGACCCAGCGGATCAGCCCCAGCATTTT. The rearrangement uses TRBV9 and TRBJ1-5; D gene unclear. Germline V lookup: CDR1 SGDLS, CDR2 YYNGEE. The CDR3 extends over 14 amino acids. Trimming cost V 4 bases and J 5 bases, with 13 bases left between them.

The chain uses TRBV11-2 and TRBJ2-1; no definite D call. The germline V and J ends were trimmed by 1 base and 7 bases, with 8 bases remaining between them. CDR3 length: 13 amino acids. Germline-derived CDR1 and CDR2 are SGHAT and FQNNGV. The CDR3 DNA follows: TGTGCCAGCAGCTTAGGAGTGGGGAATGAGCAGTTCTTC. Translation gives CASSLGVGNEQFF.

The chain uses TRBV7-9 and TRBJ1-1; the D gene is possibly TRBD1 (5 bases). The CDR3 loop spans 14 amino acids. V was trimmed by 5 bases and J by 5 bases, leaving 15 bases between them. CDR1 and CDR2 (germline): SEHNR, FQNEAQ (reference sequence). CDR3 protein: CASSEQLKGTEAFF. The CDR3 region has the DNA TGTGCCAGCAGCGAACAGTTGAAGGGGACTGAAGCTTTCTTT.

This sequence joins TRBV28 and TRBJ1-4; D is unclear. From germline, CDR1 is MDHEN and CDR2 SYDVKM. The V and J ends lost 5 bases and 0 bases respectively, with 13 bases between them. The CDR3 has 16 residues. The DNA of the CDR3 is TGTGCCAGCAGTCCCCCCGCGCGTGCAACTAATGAAAAACTGTTTTTT. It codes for CASSPPARATNEKLFF.

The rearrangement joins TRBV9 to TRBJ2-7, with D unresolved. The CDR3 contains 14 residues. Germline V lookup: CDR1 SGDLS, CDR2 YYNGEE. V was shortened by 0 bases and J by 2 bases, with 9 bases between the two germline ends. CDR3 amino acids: CASSVGLETYEQYF. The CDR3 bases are TGTGCCAGCAGCGTAGGACTGGAAACCTACGAGCAGTACTTC.

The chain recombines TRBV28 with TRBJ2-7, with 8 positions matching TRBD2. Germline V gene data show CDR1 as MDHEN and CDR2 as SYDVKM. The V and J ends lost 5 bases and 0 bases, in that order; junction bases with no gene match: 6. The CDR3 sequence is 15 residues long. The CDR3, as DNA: TGTGCCAGCAGTGCCATAGCGGGGTACTCCTACGAGCAGTACTTC. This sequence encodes CASSAIAGYSYEQYF.